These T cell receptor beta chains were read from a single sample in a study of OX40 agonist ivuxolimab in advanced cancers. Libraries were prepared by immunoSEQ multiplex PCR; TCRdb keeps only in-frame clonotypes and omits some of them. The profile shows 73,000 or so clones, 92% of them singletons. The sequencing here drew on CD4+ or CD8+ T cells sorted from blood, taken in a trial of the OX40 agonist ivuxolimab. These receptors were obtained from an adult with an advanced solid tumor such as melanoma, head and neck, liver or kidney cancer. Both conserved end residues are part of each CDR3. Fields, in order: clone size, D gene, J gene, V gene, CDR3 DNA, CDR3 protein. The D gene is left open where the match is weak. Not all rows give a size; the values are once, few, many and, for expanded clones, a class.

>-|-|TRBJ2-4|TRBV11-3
TGTGCCAGCACCCAGGGAAGGTTACTAGCCAAAAACATTCAGTACTTC
CASTQGRLLAKNIQYF
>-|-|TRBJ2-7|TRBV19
TGTGCCACCCGCCGGACAGCCTCCTACGAGCAGTACTTC
CATRRTASYEQYF
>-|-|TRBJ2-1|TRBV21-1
TGTGCCAGCAGCAAAGCGGGTACTAGCGGGACCAGTCGCCTCAATGAGCAGTTCTTC
CASSKAGTSGTSRLNEQFF
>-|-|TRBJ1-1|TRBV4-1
TGCGCCAGCAGCCAACGTCTTCTGGGTGAAGCTTTCTTT
CASSQRLLGEAFF
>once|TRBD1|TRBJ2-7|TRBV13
TGTGCCAGCAGCACCGGACAGGGGGTCTACGAGCAGTACTTC
CASSTGQGVYEQYF
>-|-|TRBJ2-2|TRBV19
TGTGCCAGTAGTATAGGAGGGGGAATTGGGGCCGGGGAGCTGTTTTTT
CASSIGGGIGAGELFF
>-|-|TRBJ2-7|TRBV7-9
TGTGCCAGCAGCTTAGGCAGCTACGAGCAGTACTTC
CASSLGSYEQYF
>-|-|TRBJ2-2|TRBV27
TGTGCCAGCAGTTTGGTACAGGGACCCACCGGGGAGCTGTTTTTT
CASSLVQGPTGELFF
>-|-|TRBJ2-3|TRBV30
TGTGCCTGGGGAGTAGGCACAGATACGCAGTATTTT
CAWGVGTDTQYF
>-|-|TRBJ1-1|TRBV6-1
TGTGCCAGCAGTGAATGGGTTGTGAACACTGAAGCTTTCTTT
CASSEWVVNTEAFF
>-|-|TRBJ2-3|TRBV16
TGTGCCAGCAGCCAAGACGGGGGCGGCACAGATACGCAGTATTTT
CASSQDGGGTDTQYF
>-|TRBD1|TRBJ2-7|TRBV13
TGTGCCAGCAGCTCTGTGGGACAGGGTAACAACGAGCAGTACTTC
CASSSVGQGNNEQYF
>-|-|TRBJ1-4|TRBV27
TGTGCCAGCAGTTTAAACGTCGTCACAGTCCGAAATGAAAAACTGTTTTTT
CASSLNVVTVRNEKLFF
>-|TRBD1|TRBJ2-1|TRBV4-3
TGCGCCAGCAGCCATTTACCGGGACAGGGGCTCTGGGGGCAGTTCTTC
CASSHLPGQGLWGQFF
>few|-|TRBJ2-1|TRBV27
TGTGCCAGCAGCCTCATGCGCCACAATGAGCAGTTCTTC
CASSLMRHNEQFF
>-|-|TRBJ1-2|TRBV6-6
TGTGCCAGCAGTTCGCAGGGTTGGGCCGAGGGCTACACCTTC
CASSSQGWAEGYTF
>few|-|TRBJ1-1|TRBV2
TGTGCCAGCGGGTGGTGGGACACTGAAGCTTTCTTT
CASGWWDTEAFF
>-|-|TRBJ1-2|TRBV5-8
TGTGCCAGCAGGGCAGACCCTAACTATGGCTACACCTTC
CASRADPNYGYTF